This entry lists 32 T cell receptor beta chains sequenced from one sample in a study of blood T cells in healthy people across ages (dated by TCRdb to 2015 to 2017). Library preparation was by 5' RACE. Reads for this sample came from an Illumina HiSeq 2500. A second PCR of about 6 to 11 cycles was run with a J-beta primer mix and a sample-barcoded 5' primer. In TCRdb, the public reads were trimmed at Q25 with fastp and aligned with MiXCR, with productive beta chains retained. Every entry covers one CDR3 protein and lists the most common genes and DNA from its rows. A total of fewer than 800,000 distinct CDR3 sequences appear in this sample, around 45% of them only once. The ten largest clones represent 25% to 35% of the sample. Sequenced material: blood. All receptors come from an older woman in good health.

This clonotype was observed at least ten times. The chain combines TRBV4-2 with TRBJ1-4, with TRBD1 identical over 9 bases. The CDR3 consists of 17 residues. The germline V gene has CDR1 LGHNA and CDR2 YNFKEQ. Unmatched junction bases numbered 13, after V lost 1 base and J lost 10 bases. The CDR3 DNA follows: TGTGCCAGCAGCCAAGGTGTTGTGAACAGGGGGCCGGTAAAACTGTTTTTT. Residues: CASSQGVVNRGPVKLFF.

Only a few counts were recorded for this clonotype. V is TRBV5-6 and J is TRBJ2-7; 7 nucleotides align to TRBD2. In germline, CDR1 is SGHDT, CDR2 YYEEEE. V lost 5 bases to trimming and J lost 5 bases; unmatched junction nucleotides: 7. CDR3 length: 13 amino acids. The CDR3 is CASRTGRGDEQYF. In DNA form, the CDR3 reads TGTGCCAGCAGAACCGGACGGGGGGACGAGCAGTACTTC.

The CDR3 loop reads CASSARSREQFF. Written as DNA, the CDR3 is TGTGCCAGCAGCGCGCGGTCTCGGGAGCAGTTCTTC. V usage is TRBV3-1 and J usage is TRBJ2-1; D gene unclear. The CDR3 covers 12 residues. CDR1 LGHDT and CDR2 YNNKEL come from the germline V gene (reference sequence). V gave up 5 bases and J gave up 10 bases, with 12 bases separating them.

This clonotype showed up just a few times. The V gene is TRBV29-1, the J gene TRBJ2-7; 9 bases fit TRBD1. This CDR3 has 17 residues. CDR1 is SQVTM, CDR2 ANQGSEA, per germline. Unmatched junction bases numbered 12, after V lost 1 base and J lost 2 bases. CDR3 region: CSVEGGQGRIKTYEQYF. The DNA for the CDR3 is TGCAGCGTTGAAGGGGGACAGGGTCGGATAAAGACCTACGAGCAGTACTTC.

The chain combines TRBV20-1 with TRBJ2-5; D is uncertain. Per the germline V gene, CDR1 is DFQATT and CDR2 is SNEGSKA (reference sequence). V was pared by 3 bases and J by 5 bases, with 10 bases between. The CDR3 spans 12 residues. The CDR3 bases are TGCAGTGCTAGCTCGGGTGTGGAGACCCAGTACTTC. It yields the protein CSASSGVETQYF.

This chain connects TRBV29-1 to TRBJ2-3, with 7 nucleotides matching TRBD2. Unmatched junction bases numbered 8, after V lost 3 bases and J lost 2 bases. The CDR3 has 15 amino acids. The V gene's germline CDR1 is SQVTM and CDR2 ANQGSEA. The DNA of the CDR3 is TGCAGCGTTGACTTTAGGCGGGAGTTCACAGATACGCAGTATTTT. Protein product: CSVDFRREFTDTQYF.

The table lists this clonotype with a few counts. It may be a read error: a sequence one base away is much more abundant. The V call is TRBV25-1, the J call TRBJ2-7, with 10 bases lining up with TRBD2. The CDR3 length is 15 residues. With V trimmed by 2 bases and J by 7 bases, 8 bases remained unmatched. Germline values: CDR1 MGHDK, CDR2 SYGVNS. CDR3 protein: CASSEGAGGHREQYF. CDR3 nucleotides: TGTGCCAGCAGTGAAGGAGCGGGAGGGCACCGGGAGCAGTACTTC.

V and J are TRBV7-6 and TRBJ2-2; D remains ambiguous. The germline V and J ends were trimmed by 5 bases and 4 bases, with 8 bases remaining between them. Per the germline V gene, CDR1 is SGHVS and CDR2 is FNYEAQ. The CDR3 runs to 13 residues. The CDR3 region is CASSPGGTGELFF. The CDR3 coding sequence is TGTGCCAGCAGCCCCGGTGGCACCGGGGAGCTGTTTTTT.

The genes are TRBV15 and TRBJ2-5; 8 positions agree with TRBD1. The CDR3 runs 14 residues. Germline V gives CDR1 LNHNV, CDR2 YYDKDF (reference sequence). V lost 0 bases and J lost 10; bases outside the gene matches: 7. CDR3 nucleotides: TGTGCCACCAGCAGAGATCGGACAGGGAGAATCCAGTACTTC. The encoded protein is CATSRDRTGRIQYF.

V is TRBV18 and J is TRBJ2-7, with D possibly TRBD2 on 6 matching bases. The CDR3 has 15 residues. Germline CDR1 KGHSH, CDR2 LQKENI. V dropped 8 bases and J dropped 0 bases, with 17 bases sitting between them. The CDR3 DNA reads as TGTGCCAGCCGGGAGAGCGAGTACAGCTCCTACGAGCAGTACTTC. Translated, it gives CASRESEYSSYEQYF.

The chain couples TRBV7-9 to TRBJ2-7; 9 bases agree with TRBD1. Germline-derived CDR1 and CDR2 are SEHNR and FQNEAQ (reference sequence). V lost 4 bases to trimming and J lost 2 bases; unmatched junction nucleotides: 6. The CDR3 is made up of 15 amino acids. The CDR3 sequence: CASSSGDRGTYEQYF. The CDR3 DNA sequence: TGTGCCAGCAGCTCAGGCGACAGGGGGACCTACGAGCAGTACTTC.

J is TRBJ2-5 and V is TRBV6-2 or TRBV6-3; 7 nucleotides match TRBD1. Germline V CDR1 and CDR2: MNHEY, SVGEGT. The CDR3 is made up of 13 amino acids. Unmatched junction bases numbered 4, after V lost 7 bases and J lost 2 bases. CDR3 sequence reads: CASKKTGQETQYF. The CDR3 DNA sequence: TGTGCCAGCAAAAAGACAGGGCAAGAGACCCAGTACTTC.

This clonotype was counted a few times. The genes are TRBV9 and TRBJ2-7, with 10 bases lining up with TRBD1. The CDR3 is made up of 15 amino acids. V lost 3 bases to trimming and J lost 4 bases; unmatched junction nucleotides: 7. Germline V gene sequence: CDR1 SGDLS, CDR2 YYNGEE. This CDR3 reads CASSGPGTGEYEQYF. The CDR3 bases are TGTGCCAGCAGCGGACCCGGGACAGGGGAGTACGAGCAGTACTTC.

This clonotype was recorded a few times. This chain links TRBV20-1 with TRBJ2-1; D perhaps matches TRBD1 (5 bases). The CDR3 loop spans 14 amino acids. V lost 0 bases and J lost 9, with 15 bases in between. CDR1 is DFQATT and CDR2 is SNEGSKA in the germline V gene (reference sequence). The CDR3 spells CSARDRAGNSEQFF. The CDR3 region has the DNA TGCAGTGCTAGAGATCGGGCAGGGAATAGTGAGCAGTTCTTC.

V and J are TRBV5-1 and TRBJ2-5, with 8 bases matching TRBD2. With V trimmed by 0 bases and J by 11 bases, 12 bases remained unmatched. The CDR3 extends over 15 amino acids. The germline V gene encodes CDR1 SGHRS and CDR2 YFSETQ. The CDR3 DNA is TGCGCCAGCAGCTTGGTTGCGGGAGGATCCAATGAGCAGTACTTC. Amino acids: CASSLVAGGSNEQYF.

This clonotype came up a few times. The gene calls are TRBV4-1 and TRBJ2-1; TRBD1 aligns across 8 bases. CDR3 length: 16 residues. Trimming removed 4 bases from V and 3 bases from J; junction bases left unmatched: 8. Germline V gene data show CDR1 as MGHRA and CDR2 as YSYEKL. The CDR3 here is CASSRETGVGYNEQFF. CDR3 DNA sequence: TGCGCCAGCAGCCGGGAGACAGGGGTTGGCTACAATGAGCAGTTCTTC.

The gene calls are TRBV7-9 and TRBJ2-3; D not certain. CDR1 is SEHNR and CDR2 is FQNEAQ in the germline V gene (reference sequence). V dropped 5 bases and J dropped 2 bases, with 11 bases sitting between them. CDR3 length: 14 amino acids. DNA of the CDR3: TGTGCCAGCAGCGGTAAGGGTGACACAGATACGCAGTATTTT. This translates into CASSGKGDTDTQYF.

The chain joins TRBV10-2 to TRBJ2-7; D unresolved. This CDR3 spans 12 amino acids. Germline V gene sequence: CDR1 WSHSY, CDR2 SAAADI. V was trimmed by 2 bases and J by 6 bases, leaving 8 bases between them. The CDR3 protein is CASSEGGSEQYF. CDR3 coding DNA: TGCGCCAGCAGTGAGGGTGGCTCCGAGCAGTACTTC.

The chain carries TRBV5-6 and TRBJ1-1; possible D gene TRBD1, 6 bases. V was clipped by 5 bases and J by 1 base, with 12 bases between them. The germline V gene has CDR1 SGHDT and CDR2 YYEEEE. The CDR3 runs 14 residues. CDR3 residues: CASRWAGANTEAFF. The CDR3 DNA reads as TGTGCCAGCAGGTGGGCAGGGGCGAACACTGAAGCTTTCTTT.

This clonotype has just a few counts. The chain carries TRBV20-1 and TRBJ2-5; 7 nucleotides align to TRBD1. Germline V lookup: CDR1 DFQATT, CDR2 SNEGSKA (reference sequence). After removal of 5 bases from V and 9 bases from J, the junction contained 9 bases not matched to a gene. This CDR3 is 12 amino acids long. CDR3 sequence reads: CSASTGARAQYF. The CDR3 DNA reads TGCAGTGCTTCTACAGGGGCCAGGGCCCAGTACTTC.

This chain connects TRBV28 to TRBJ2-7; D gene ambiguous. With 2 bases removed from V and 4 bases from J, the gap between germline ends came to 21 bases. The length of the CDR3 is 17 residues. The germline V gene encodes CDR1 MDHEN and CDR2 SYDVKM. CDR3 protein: CASSLPSLRAVNYEQYF. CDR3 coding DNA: TGTGCCAGCAGTTTACCCTCTCTCCGGGCCGTAAATTACGAGCAGTACTTC.

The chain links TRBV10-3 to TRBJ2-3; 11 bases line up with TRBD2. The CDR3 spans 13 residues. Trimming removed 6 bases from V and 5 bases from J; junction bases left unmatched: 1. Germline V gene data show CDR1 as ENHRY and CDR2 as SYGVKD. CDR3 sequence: CAIRTSGKDTQYF. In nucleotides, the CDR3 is TGTGCCATCAGGACTAGCGGGAAAGATACGCAGTATTTT.

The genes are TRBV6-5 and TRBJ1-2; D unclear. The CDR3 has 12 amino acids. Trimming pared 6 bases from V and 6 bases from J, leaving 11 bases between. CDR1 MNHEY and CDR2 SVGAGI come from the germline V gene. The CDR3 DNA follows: TGTGCCAGCAGGGAGGAAGCACATGGCTACACCTTC. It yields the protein CASREEAHGYTF.

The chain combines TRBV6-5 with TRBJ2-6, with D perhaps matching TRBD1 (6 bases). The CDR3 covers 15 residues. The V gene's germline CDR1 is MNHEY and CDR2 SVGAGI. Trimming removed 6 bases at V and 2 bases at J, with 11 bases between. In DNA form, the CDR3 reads TGTGCCAGCAGCCCGAAGGGGGCTGGGGCCAACGTCCTGACTTTC. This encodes CASSPKGAGANVLTF.

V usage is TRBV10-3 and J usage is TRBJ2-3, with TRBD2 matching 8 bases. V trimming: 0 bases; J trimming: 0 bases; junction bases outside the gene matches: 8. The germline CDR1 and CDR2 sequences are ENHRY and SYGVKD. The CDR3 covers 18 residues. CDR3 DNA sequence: TGTGCCATCAGTGAGTCTGTTTTTAGCGGGACTAGCACAGATACGCAGTATTTT. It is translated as CAISESVFSGTSTDTQYF.

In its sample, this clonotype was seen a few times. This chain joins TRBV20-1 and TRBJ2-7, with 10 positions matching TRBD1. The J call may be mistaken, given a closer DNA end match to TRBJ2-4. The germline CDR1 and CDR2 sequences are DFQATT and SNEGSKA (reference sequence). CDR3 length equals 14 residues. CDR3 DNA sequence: TGCAGTGCTAGCATGACAGGGGGCGCTTACATTCAGTACTTC. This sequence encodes CSASMTGGAYIQYF.

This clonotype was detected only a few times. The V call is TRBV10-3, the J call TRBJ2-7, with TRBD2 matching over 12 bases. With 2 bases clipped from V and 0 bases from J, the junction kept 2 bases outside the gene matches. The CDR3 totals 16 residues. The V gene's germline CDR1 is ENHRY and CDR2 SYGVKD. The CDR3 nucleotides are TGTGCCATCAGTGAGGGACTAGCGGGACTCTCCTACGAGCAGTACTTC. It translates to CAISEGLAGLSYEQYF.

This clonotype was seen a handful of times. The CDR3: CASRGLVDSYEQYF. The CDR3 nucleotides read TGTGCCAGCAGAGGACTAGTGGATTCCTACGAGCAGTACTTC. V is TRBV2 and J is TRBJ2-7; 7 bases match TRBD2. Per germline, CDR1 SNHLY and CDR2 FYNNEI. The CDR3 consists of 14 residues. V was pared by 6 bases and J by 1 base, with 6 bases of the junction left unmatched.

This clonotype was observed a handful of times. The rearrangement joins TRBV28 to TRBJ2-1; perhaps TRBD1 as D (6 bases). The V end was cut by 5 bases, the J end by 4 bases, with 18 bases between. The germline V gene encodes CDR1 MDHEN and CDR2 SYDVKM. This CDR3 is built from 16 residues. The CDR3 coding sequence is TGTGCCAGCAGTAGCAGGACAGTGGGATTTTACAATGAGCAGTTCTTC. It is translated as CASSSRTVGFYNEQFF.

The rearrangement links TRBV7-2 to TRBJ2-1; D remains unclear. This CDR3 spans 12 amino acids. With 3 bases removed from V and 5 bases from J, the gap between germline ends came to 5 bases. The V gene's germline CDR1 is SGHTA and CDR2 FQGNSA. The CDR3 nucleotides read TGTGCCAGCAGCTTTAGAAACAATGAGCAGTTCTTC. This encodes CASSFRNNEQFF.

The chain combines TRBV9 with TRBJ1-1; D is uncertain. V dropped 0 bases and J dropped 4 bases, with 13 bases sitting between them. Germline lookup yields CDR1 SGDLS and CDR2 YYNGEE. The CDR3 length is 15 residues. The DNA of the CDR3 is TGTGCCAGCAGCGTAGATGGGGATGGGAGCACTGAAGCTTTCTTT. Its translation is CASSVDGDGSTEAFF.

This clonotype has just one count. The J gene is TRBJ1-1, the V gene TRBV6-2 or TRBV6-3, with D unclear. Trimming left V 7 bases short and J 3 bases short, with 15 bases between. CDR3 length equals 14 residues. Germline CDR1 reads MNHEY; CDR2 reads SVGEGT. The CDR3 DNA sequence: TGTGCCAGCAATAGGCCCCGGGGAGACACTGAAGCTTTCTTT. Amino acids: CASNRPRGDTEAFF.